This T cell receptor beta chain stems from a study of cytomegalovirus exposure and HLA in healthy donors. Germline V gives CDR1 LNHDA, CDR2 SQIVND (reference sequence). This CDR3 region has 12 residues. V was trimmed by 9 bases and J by 4 bases, leaving 10 bases between them. PCR primers comprised 60 Vbeta and 13 Jbeta primers. TCRdb's table, derived via immunoSEQ multiplex PCR, lists solely in-frame clones and lacks some. There are some 130,000 clones in the sample; approximately 85% occur only once, and roughly 8% lies in the top ten. Sequenced material: PBMCs. The sequence was obtained from a woman between 50 and 59 years old in good health and CMV-seropositive. The chain couples TRBV19 to TRBJ1-5; no clear D. The CDR3 nucleotides are TGTGCCAGCATGGGAGTAAATCAGCCCCAGCATTTT. Protein product: CASMGVNQPQHF. The full variable domain, completed using reference TRBV19 and TRBJ1-5, is DGGITQSPKYLFRKEGQNVTLSCEQNLNHDAMYWYRQDPGQGLRLIYYSQIVNDFQKGDIAEGYSVSREKKESFPLTVTSAQKNPTAFYLCASMGVNQPQHFGDGTRLSIL.